Listed below are T cell receptor beta chains from one sample, sequenced in a study of T-cell memory formation after mild COVID-19. TCRdb redid the calling of the 5' RACE reads with MiXCR, one entry per CDR3 protein. The sample lists roughly 200,000 distinct CDR3 sequences, 16% occurring once. The sequencing sample was made of PBMCs or a T cell subset sorted from them (not recorded which). These receptors were obtained from an adult woman who had mild COVID-19 (a few samples of this study predate the infection). Cell type and time point are not known. CDR3s include the opening cysteine and the closing phenylalanine or tryptophan. D genes are given only for firm matches. Clone size is shown for a subset of rows, as once, few, many or a class of expanded clone.

v_call: TRBV6-2/TRBV6-3; d_call: NA; clone_size: few; j_call: TRBJ1-5; cdr3_nt: TGTGCCAGCAGTTACACCCCTCCAGGGAGTCAGCCCCAGCATTTT; cdr3_aa: CASSYTPPGSQPQHF
v_call: TRBV5-1; d_call: NA; clone_size: NA; j_call: TRBJ1-1; cdr3_nt: TGCGCCAGCAGCTTGGAGGGGTCCAGAACCTCCCAAGCTTTCTTT; cdr3_aa: CASSLEGSRTSQAFF
v_call: TRBV4-2; d_call: NA; clone_size: few; j_call: TRBJ1-1; cdr3_nt: TGTGCCAGCAGCCAAGATCTACAGACGAACACTGAAGCTTTCTTT; cdr3_aa: CASSQDLQTNTEAFF
v_call: TRBV7-3; d_call: NA; clone_size: NA; j_call: TRBJ2-3; cdr3_nt: TGTGCCAGCAGCTTACTTCAGGGTTCCCACACAGATACGCAGTATTTT; cdr3_aa: CASSLLQGSHTDTQYF
v_call: TRBV10-3; d_call: TRBD1; clone_size: NA; j_call: TRBJ2-1; cdr3_nt: TGTGCCATCTCCGGGACAGGGGGAAATGAGCAGTTCTTC; cdr3_aa: CAISGTGGNEQFF
v_call: TRBV5-1; d_call: NA; clone_size: many; j_call: TRBJ2-5; cdr3_nt: TGCGCCAGCAGCGGGGGGACACTCGGAGAGACCCAGTACTTC; cdr3_aa: CASSGGTLGETQYF
v_call: TRBV25-1; d_call: NA; clone_size: NA; j_call: TRBJ2-5; cdr3_nt: TGTGCCAGCAGTGGGTTTGCGGAGAGGGGGCAAGAGACCCAGTACTTC; cdr3_aa: CASSGFAERGQETQYF
v_call: TRBV12-3/TRBV12-4; d_call: NA; clone_size: few; j_call: TRBJ1-2; cdr3_nt: TGTGCCAGCAGTCTCATTTCCAGGGCCGGCTACACCTTC; cdr3_aa: CASSLISRAGYTF
v_call: TRBV7-3; d_call: NA; clone_size: few; j_call: TRBJ2-3; cdr3_nt: TGTGCCAGCAGCTTACGGTTTGCGGATACGCAGTATTTT; cdr3_aa: CASSLRFADTQYF
v_call: TRBV5-1; d_call: TRBD2; clone_size: few; j_call: TRBJ2-1; cdr3_nt: TGCGCCAGCAGCTTGGGTAGCGGGGGATACAATGAGCAGTTCTTC; cdr3_aa: CASSLGSGGYNEQFF
v_call: TRBV7-9; d_call: NA; clone_size: NA; j_call: TRBJ1-3; cdr3_nt: TGTGCCAGCAGTCCCGGAGGGGCTGGAAACACCATATATTTT; cdr3_aa: CASSPGGAGNTIYF
v_call: TRBV12-3/TRBV12-4; d_call: NA; clone_size: few; j_call: TRBJ2-2; cdr3_nt: TGTGCCAGCAGCCCGGACAGGAGGGCCGGGGAGCTGTTTTTT; cdr3_aa: CASSPDRRAGELFF
v_call: TRBV10-3; d_call: TRBD2; clone_size: NA; j_call: TRBJ2-5; cdr3_nt: TGTGCCATCAGTCCGGGGCTAGCGGGAGGAGAGACCCAGTACTTC; cdr3_aa: CAISPGLAGGETQYF
v_call: TRBV7-8; d_call: NA; clone_size: few; j_call: TRBJ2-7; cdr3_nt: TGTGCCAGCAGCTTGGCGACCCCCTCCTACGAGCAGTACTTC; cdr3_aa: CASSLATPSYEQYF